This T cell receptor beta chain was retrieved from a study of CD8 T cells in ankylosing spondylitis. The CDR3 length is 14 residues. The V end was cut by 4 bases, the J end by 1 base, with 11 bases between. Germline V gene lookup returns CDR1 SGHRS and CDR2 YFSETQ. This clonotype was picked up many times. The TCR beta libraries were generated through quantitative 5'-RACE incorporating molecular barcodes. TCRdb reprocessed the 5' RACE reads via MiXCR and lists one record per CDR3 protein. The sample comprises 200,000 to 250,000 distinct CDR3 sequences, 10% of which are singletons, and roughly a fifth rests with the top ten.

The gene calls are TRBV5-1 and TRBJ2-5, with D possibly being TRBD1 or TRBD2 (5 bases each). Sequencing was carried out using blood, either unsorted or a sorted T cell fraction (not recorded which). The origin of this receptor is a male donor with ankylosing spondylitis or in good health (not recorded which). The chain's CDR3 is CASSPGTFQETQYF. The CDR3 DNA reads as TGCGCCAGCAGCCCGGGGACCTTCCAAGAGACCCAGTACTTC.